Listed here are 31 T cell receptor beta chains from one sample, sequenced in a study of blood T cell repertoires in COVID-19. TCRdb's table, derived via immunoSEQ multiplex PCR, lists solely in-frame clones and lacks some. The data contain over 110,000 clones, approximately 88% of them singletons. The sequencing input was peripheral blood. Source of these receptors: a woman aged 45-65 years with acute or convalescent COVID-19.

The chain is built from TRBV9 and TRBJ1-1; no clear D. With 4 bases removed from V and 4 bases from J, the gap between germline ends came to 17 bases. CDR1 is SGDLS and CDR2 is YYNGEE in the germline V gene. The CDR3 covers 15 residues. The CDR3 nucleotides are TGTGCCAGCAGCCCTGGCCAGGCCCCGAGCACTGAAGCTTTCTTT. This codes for CASSPGQAPSTEAFF. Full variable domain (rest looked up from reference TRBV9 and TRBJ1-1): DSGVTQTPKHLITATGQRVTLRCSPRSGDLSVYWYQQSLDQGLQFLIQYYNGEERAKGNILERFSAQQFPDLHSELNLSSLELGDSALYFCASSPGQAPSTEAFFGQGTRLTVV.

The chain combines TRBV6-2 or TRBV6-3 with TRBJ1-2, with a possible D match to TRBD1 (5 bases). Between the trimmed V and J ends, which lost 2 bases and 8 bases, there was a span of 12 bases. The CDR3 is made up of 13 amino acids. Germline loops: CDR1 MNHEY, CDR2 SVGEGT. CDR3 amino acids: CASSYRDLGGYTF. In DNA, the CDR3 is TGTGCCAGCAGTTACCGGGACTTAGGGGGCTACACCTTC.

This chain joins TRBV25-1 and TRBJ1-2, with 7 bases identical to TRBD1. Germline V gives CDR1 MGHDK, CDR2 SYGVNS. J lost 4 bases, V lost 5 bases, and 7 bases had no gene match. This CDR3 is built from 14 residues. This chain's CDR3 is CASSRQGKGYGYTF. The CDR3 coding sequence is TGTGCCAGCAGTCGACAGGGAAAGGGCTATGGCTACACCTTC.

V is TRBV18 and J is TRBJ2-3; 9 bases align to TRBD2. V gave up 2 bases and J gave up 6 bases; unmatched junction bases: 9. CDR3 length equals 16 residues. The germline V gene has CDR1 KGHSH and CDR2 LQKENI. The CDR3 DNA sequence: TGTGCCAGCTCACCAACAGGACTAGCGAGATGGGATACGCAGTATTTT. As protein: CASSPTGLARWDTQYF.

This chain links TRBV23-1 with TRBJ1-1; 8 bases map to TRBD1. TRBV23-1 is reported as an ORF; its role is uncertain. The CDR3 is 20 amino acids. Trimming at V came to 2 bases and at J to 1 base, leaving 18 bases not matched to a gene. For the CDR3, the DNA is TGCGCCAGCAGTCAAAACGGTCGGGTTTCGAGGGACAGGAAGAACACTGAAGCTTTCTTT. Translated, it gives CASSQNGRVSRDRKNTEAFF.

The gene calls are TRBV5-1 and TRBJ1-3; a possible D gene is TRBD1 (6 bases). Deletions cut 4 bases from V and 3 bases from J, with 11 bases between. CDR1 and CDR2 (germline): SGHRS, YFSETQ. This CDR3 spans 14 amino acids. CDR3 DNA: TGCGCCAGCAGCGGGACAACGAGTGGAAACACCATATATTTT. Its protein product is CASSGTTSGNTIYF.

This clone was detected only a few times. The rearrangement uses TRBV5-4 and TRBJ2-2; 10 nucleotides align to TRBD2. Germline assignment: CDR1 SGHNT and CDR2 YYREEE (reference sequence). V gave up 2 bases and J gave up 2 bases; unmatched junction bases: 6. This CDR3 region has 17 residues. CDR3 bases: TGTGCCAGCAGCTTAAGACTAGCGGGTATCAACACCGGGGAGCTGTTTTTT. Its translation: CASSLRLAGINTGELFF.

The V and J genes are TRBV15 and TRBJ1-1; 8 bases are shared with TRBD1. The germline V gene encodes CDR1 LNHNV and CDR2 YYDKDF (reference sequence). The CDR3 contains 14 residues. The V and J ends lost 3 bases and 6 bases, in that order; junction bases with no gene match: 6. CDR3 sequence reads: CATSSYRGGSEAFF. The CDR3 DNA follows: TGTGCCACCAGCAGCTACAGGGGGGGCTCTGAAGCTTTCTTT. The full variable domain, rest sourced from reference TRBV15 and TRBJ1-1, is DAMVIQNPRYQVTQFGKPVTLSCSQTLNHNVMYWYQQKSSQAPKLLFHYYDKDFNNEADTPDNFQSRRPNTSFCFLDIRSPGLGDTAMYLCATSSYRGGSEAFFGQGTRLTVV.

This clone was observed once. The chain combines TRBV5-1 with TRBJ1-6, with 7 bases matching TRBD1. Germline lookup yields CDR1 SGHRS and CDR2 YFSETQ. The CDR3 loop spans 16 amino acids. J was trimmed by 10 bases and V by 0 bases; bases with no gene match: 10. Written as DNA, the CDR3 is TGCGCCAGCAGCTTGGTACAGGGGTTGGGAGGATCACCCCTCCACTTT. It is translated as CASSLVQGLGGSPLHF.

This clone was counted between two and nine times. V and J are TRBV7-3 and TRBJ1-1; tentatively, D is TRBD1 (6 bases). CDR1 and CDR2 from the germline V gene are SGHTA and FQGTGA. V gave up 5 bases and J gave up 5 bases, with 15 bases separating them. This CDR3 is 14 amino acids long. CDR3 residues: CASSVGTGSTEAFF. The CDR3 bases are TGTGCCAGCAGCGTCGGAACAGGGAGTACTGAAGCTTTCTTT.

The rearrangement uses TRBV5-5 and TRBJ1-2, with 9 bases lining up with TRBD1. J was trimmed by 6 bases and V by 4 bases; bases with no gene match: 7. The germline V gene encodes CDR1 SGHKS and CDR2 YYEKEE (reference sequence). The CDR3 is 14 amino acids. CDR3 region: CASSRPGQGDGYTF. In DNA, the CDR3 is TGTGCCAGCAGCCGGCCGGGACAGGGTGATGGCTACACCTTC.

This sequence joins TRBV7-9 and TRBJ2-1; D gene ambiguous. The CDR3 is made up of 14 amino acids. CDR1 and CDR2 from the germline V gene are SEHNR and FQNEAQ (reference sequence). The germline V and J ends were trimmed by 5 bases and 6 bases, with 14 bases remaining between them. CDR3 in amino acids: CASSPLFSGNEQFF. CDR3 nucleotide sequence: TGTGCCAGCAGCCCTTTATTTTCCGGCAATGAGCAGTTCTTC. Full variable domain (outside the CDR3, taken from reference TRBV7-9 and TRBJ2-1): DTGVSQNPRHKITKRGQNVTFRCDPISEHNRLYWYRQTLGQGPEFLTYFQNEAQLEKSRLLSDRFSAERPKGSFSTLEIQRTEQGDSAMYLCASSPLFSGNEQFFGPGTRLTVL.

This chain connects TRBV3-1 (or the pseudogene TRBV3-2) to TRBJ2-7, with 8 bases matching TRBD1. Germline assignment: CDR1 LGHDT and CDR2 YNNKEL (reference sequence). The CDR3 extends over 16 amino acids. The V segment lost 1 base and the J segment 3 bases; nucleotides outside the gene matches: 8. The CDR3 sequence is CASSQAYRGIRYEQYF. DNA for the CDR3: TGTGCCAGCAGCCAAGCCTACAGGGGGATTCGCTACGAGCAGTACTTC.

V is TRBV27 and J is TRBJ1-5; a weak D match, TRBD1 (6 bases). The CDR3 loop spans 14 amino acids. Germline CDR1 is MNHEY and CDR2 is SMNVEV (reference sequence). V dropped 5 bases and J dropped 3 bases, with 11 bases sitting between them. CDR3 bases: TGTGCCAGCAGTCCCGGACAGCTCAATCAGCCCCAGCATTTT. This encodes CASSPGQLNQPQHF.

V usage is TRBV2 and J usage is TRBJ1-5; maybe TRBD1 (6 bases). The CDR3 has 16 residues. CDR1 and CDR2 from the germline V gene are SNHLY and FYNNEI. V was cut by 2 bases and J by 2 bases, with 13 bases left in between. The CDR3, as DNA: TGTGCCAGCAGTGAATACGTGGGACAAGGCAATCAGCCCCAGCATTTT. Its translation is CASSEYVGQGNQPQHF.

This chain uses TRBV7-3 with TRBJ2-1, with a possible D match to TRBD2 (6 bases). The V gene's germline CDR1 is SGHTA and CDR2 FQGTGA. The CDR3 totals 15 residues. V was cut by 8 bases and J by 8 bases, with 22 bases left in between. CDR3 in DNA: TGTGCCAGCGGGAGATGGGGGGATCACGGTTATGAGCAGTTCTTC. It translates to CASGRWGDHGYEQFF. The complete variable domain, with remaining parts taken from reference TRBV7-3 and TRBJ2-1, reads GAGVSQTPSNKVTEKGKYVELRCDPISGHTALYWYRQSLGQGPEFLIYFQGTGAADDSGLPNDRFFAVRPEGSVSTLKIQRTERGDSAVYLCASGRWGDHGYEQFFGPGTRLTVL.

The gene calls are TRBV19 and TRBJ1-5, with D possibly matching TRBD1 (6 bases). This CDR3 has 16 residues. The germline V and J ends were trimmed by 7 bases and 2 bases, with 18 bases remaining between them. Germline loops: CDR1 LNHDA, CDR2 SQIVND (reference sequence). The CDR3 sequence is CASIGVDSPGNQPQHF. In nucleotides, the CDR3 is TGTGCCAGTATTGGGGTGGACAGCCCCGGCAATCAGCCCCAGCATTTT.

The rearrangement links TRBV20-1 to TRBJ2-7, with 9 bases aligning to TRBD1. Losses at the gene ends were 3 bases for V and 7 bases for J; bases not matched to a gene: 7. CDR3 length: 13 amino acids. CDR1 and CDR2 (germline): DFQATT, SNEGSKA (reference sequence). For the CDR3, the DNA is TGCAGTGCTAGTGGGACAGGGCGTTCGGAGCAGTACTTC. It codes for CSASGTGRSEQYF.

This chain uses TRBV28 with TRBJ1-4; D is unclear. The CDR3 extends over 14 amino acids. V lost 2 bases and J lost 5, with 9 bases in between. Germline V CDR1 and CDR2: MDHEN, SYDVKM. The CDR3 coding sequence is TGTGCCAGCAGTTTAGGCGGGGTGAATGAAAAACTGTTTTTT. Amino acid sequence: CASSLGGVNEKLFF.

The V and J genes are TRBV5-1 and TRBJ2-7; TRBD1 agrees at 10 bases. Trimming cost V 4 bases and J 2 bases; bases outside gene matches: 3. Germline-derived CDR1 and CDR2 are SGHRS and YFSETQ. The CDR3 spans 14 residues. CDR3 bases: TGCGCCAGCAGCGGGGACAGGGGTCCCTACGAGCAGTACTTC. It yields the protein CASSGDRGPYEQYF.

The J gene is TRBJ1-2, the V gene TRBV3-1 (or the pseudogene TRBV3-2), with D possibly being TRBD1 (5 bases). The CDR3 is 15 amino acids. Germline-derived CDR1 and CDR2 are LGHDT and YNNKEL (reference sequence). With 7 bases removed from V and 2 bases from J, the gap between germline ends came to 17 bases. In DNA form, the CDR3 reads TGTGCCAGCACCCGCCAGGCAGGGCGGAACTATGGCTACACCTTC. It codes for CASTRQAGRNYGYTF.

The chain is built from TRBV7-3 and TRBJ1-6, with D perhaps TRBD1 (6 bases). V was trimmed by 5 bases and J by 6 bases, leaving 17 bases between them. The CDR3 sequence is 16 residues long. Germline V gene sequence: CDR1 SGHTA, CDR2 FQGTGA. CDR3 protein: CASSQEGVHLNSPLHF. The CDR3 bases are TGTGCCAGCAGCCAAGAGGGGGTGCATCTTAATTCACCCCTCCACTTT.

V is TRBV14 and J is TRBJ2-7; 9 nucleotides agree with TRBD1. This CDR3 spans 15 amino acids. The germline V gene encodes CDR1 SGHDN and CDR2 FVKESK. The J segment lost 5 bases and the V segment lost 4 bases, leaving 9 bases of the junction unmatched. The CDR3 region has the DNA TGTGCCAGCAGCCCCCGTCGGACAGGGGATAACGAGCAGTACTTC. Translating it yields CASSPRRTGDNEQYF.

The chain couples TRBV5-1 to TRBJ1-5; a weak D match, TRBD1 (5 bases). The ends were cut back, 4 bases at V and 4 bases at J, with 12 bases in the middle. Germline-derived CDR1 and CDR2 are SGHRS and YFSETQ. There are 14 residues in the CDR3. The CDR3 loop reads CASSLGLQNQPQHF. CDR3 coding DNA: TGCGCCAGCAGCCTGGGACTGCAAAATCAGCCCCAGCATTTT.

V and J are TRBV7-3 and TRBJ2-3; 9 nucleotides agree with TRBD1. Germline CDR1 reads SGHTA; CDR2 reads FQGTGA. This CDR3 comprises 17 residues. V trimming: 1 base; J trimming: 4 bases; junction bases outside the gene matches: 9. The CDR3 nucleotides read TGTGCCAGCAGCTTAATGGGGACCGGGACAGGGTCAGATACGCAGTATTTT. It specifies CASSLMGTGTGSDTQYF.

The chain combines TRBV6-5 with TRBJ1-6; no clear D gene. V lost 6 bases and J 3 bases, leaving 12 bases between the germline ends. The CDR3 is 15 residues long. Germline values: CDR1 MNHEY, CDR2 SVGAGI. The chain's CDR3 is CASSHLQDYNSPLHF. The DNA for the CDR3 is TGTGCCAGCAGCCACCTCCAGGACTATAATTCACCCCTCCACTTT.

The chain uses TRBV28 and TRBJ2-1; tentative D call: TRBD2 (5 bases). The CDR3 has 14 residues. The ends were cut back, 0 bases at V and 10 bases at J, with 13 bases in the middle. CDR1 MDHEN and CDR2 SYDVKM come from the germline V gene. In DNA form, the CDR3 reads TGTGCCAGCAGTTTATGGCACGGAGGTCGGGAGCAGTTCTTC. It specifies CASSLWHGGREQFF.

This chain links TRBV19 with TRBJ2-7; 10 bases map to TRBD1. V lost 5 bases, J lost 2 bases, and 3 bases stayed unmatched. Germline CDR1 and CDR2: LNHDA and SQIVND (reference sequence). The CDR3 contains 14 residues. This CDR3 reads CASSLGTGAYEQYF. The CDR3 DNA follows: TGTGCCAGTAGTCTCGGGACAGGGGCCTACGAGCAGTACTTC.

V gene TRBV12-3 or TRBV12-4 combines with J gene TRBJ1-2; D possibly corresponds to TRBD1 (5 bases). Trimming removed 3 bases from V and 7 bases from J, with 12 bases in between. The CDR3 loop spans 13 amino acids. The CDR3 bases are TGTGCCAGCAGTTTGTGGCAGGGTCGTGGCTACACCTTC. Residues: CASSLWQGRGYTF.

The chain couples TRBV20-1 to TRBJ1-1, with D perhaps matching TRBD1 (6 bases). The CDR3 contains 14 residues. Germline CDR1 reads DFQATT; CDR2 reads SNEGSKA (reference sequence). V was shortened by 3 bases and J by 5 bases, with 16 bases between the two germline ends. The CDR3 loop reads CSASLQGRATEAFF. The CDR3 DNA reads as TGCAGTGCTAGTCTTCAGGGGAGAGCAACTGAAGCTTTCTTT.

CDR3: CASSLTSGSTPYNEQFF. DNA for the CDR3: TGTGCCAGCAGCTTGACTAGCGGGAGCACCCCCTACAATGAGCAGTTCTTC. The chain uses TRBV7-3 and TRBJ2-1; 12 positions match TRBD2. V dropped 3 bases and J dropped 2; count of bases not matched to a gene: 5. The CDR3 contains 17 residues. CDR1 and CDR2 from the germline V gene are SGHTA and FQGTGA.